One sample yielded the 19 T cell receptor beta chains listed below, sequenced in a study of blood T cell repertoires in COVID-19. Produced via immunoSEQ multiplex PCR; TCRdb's table is partial and in-frame only. This sample has roughly 66,000 clones, with around 93% found just once. The sample comprised peripheral blood. These TCRs come from a human donor in a cohort sampled during active COVID-19.

J is TRBJ2-4 and V is TRBV6-2 or TRBV6-3; 12 bases agree with TRBD2. After removal of 2 bases from V and 4 bases from J, the junction contained 3 bases not matched to a gene. CDR1 MNHEY and CDR2 SVGEGT come from the germline V gene. This CDR3 is 16 amino acids long. CDR3 region: CASSYAGTSGKNIQYF. CDR3 sequence (DNA): TGTGCCAGCAGTTACGCCGGGACTAGCGGGAAAAACATTCAGTACTTC.

The chain joins TRBV15 to TRBJ2-1, with D uncertain. The V gene's germline CDR1 is LNHNV and CDR2 YYDKDF (reference sequence). Trimming took 4 bases from V and 8 from J, leaving 12 bases between them. The CDR3 spans 13 residues. The CDR3 sequence: CATSNQDRDEQFF. The CDR3 DNA reads TGTGCCACCAGCAATCAAGATCGGGATGAGCAGTTCTTC.

The chain links TRBV7-2 to TRBJ1-2; D possibly corresponds to TRBD1 (6 bases). The CDR3 has 14 amino acids. V lost 3 bases, J lost 8 bases, and 16 bases lay in between. From germline, CDR1 is SGHTA and CDR2 FQGNSA. The CDR3 region has the DNA TGTGCCAGCAGCTTCAACAGGGTCGGTGGGGGCTACACCTTC. Translation: CASSFNRVGGGYTF.

This chain joins TRBV7-8 and TRBJ2-1; 7 nucleotides match TRBD1. This CDR3 comprises 18 residues. After removal of 3 bases from V and 4 bases from J, the junction contained 15 bases not matched to a gene. CDR1 is SGHVS and CDR2 is FQNEAQ in the germline V gene. The CDR3 DNA follows: TGTGCCAGCAGCTTTAAACCCCCGGCCCCAGGGGGTTACAATGAGCAGTTCTTC. Encoded protein: CASSFKPPAPGGYNEQFF.

The rearrangement joins TRBV30 to TRBJ1-2; D remains unclear. The CDR3 has 14 residues. Trimming cost V 3 bases and J 2 bases, with 13 bases left between them. Germline loops: CDR1 GTSNPN, CDR2 SVGIG (reference sequence). CDR3 in DNA: TGTGCCTGGAGGCGCCAGCTGGGCAACTATGGCTACACCTTC. It yields the protein CAWRRQLGNYGYTF.

The V gene is TRBV7-2, the J gene TRBJ1-5; a possible D gene is TRBD1 (6 bases). Germline V gene sequence: CDR1 SGHTA, CDR2 FQGNSA. This CDR3 spans 14 amino acids. Trimming left V 6 bases short and J 4 bases short, with 13 bases between. CDR3 in DNA: TGTGCCAGCAGGTTGGACAGTGAAAATCAGCCCCAGCATTTT. This encodes CASRLDSENQPQHF.

This chain connects TRBV5-8 to TRBJ2-1, with TRBD2 matching 14 bases. CDR3 length equals 20 residues. Per germline, CDR1 SGHTS and CDR2 YDEGEE. V trimming: 0 bases; J trimming: 0 bases; junction bases outside the gene matches: 8. CDR3 DNA sequence: TGTGCCAGCAGCTTGGTAGGGACTAGCGGGAGTTGGAGCTCCTACAATGAGCAGTTCTTC. Translating it yields CASSLVGTSGSWSSYNEQFF.

The chain has TRBV28 and TRBJ1-1; D is unclear. V was pared by 3 bases and J by 8 bases, with 7 bases between. CDR1 is MDHEN, CDR2 SYDVKM, per germline. There are 11 residues in the CDR3. The CDR3 spells CASSFTGEAFF. CDR3 sequence (DNA): TGTGCCAGCAGTTTCACGGGGGAAGCTTTCTTT.

The chain carries TRBV29-1 and TRBJ2-2; 8 nucleotides align to TRBD1. The CDR3 covers 15 residues. Unmatched junction bases numbered 5, after V lost 1 base and J lost 4 bases. Germline V gene sequence: CDR1 SQVTM, CDR2 ANQGSEA. CDR3 amino acids: CSVEGTGYGTGELFF. CDR3 DNA: TGCAGCGTTGAAGGGACAGGGTATGGCACCGGGGAGCTGTTTTTT.

This clone was observed once. The V and J genes are TRBV11-2 and TRBJ2-7; 13 nucleotides agree with TRBD2. Germline loops: CDR1 SGHAT, CDR2 FQNNGV. The CDR3 is 15 amino acids. J lost 2 bases, V lost 8 bases, and 6 bases had no gene match. The CDR3 protein is CASGRLAGGAYEQYF. CDR3 sequence (DNA): TGTGCCAGCGGCAGACTAGCGGGAGGAGCCTACGAGCAGTACTTC.

The chain uses TRBV27 and TRBJ2-1; 9 nucleotides match TRBD1. Trimming took 5 bases from V and 3 from J; bases not matched to a gene: 5. The CDR3 runs to 15 residues. The V gene's germline CDR1 is MNHEY and CDR2 SMNVEV (reference sequence). Written as DNA, the CDR3 is TGTGCCAGCAGTATTCGGGACAGGGACTACAATGAGCAGTTCTTC. It translates to CASSIRDRDYNEQFF.

The V and J genes are TRBV15 and TRBJ1-1; D may be TRBD1 (6 bases). Germline CDR1 is LNHNV and CDR2 is YYDKDF (reference sequence). The CDR3 is 15 amino acids. Trimming removed 0 bases from V and 8 bases from J, with 16 bases in between. CDR3: CATSRDKQGPEEAFF. The CDR3 DNA reads as TGTGCCACCAGCAGAGATAAGCAGGGGCCGGAGGAAGCTTTCTTT.

The chain couples TRBV19 to TRBJ1-2; 12 nucleotides agree with TRBD1. Germline CDR1 and CDR2: LNHDA and SQIVND (reference sequence). CDR3 length equals 17 residues. V lost 5 bases to trimming and J lost 4 bases; unmatched junction nucleotides: 11. The CDR3 here is CASSPPRDRGRVYGYTF. CDR3 nucleotides: TGTGCCAGTAGTCCCCCCCGGGACAGGGGGCGCGTCTATGGCTACACCTTC.

The chain recombines TRBV5-1 with TRBJ2-5; a possible D gene is TRBD1 (6 bases). This CDR3 contains 14 residues. Germline V gives CDR1 SGHRS, CDR2 YFSETQ. With 2 bases removed from V and 2 bases from J, the gap between germline ends came to 10 bases. The chain's CDR3 is CASSLPGTQETQYF. CDR3 in DNA: TGCGCCAGCAGCTTACCCGGGACACAAGAGACCCAGTACTTC.

The chain employs TRBV7-2 and TRBJ1-5; maybe TRBD1 (6 bases). V was trimmed by 1 base and J by 0 bases, leaving 7 bases between them. Looked up from germline, CDR1 is SGHTA and CDR2 is FQGNSA. The CDR3 spans 15 residues. CDR3 coding DNA: TGTGCCAGCAGCTTAGACAGGGCTAGCAATCAGCCCCAGCATTTT. Translation: CASSLDRASNQPQHF.

The V gene is TRBV11-3, the J gene TRBJ2-2; 9 nucleotides line up with TRBD1. The germline V gene has CDR1 SGHNT and CDR2 YENEEA. V gave up 5 bases and J gave up 6 bases; unmatched junction bases: 7. The CDR3 length is 15 residues. CDR3: CASSRDRAPAGELFF. The CDR3 nucleotides read TGTGCCAGCAGCCGGGACAGGGCTCCCGCCGGGGAGCTGTTTTTT.

J is TRBJ2-1 and V is TRBV9; 7 bases align to TRBD2. This CDR3 region has 15 residues. Germline V lookup: CDR1 SGDLS, CDR2 YYNGEE. Trimming removed 0 bases from V and 8 bases from J; junction bases left unmatched: 8. Here the CDR3 reads CASSVVSGALDEQFF. In DNA form, the CDR3 reads TGTGCCAGCAGCGTAGTAAGCGGGGCTCTCGATGAGCAGTTCTTC. Filled out from reference TRBV9 and TRBJ2-1, the complete variable domain reads DSGVTQTPKHLITATGQRVTLRCSPRSGDLSVYWYQQSLDQGLQFLIQYYNGEERAKGNILERFSAQQFPDLHSELNLSSLELGDSALYFCASSVVSGALDEQFFGPGTRLTVL.

The genes are TRBV6-6 and TRBJ1-4; no clear D gene. CDR1 MNHNY and CDR2 SVGAGI come from the germline V gene (reference sequence). Trimming left V 6 bases short and J 8 bases short, with 16 bases between. CDR3 length: 14 amino acids. The CDR3 reads CASRADREDEKLFF. The DNA of the CDR3 is TGTGCCAGCAGAGCGGACCGGGAGGACGAAAAACTGTTTTTT.

V usage is TRBV27 and J usage is TRBJ2-2; unclear D gene. Germline V gene data show CDR1 as MNHEY and CDR2 as SMNVEV (reference sequence). The V end lost 5 bases, the J end lost 6 bases, and 7 bases lay between the germline ends. The CDR3 runs to 12 residues. The CDR3 DNA reads as TGTGCCAGCAGTCCCTTAGCCGGGGAGCTGTTTTTT. Its translation: CASSPLAGELFF.